This TCR beta chain was captured in a study of T cells in Graves' hyperthyroidism and ophthalmopathy. Points from the study as a whole: Ophthalmopathy was separated from stable hyperthyroidism by a 13 V-J model.

TCR beta CDR3 sequences were amplified from RNA transcripts. The TCR CDR3 first-round RT-PCR relied on the HTBI primer set. TCRdb reprocessed the multiplex PCR reads with MiXCR, giving one entry per CDR3 protein. This table holds approximately 300,000 distinct CDR3 sequences, approximately 18% found once. CDR1 and CDR2 from the germline V gene are SGHTA and FQGNSA. CDR3 size: 15 residues. Trimming took off 2 bases at V and 1 base at J, with 11 bases between the two ends. The table lists this clonotype with many counts. Antigen: not known. A patient was excluded if there was uncontrolled infection, other autoimmune disease, pregnancy or lactation. Out of roughly 9.1 ml of fresh peripheral blood came the PBMCs.

This chain uses TRBV7-2 with TRBJ1-2; D is undetermined. This TCR derives from a man in his fifties or sixties with Graves' ophthalmopathy. Sequencing input: blood. The CDR3 DNA sequence: TGTGCCAGCAGCTTATCCCCGACGGGTAACTATGGCTACACCTTC. Amino acid sequence: CASSLSPTGNYGYTF.